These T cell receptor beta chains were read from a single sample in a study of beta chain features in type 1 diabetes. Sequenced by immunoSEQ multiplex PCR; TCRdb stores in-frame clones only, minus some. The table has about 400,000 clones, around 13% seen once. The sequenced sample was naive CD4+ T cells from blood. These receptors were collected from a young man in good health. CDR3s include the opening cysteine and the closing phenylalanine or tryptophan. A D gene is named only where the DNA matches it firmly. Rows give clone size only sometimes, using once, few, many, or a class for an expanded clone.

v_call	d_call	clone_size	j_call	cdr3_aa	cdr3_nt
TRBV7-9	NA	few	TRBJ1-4	CASTIGHSGGGEKLFF	TGTGCCAGCACCATCGGACACTCGGGAGGTGGCGAAAAACTGTTTTTT
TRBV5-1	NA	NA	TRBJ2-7	CASSLEYSYEQYF	TGCGCCAGCAGCTTGGAATACTCCTACGAGCAGTACTTC
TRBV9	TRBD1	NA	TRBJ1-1	CASSVEGQGYTEAFF	TGTGCCAGCAGCGTGGAAGGACAGGGTTACACTGAAGCTTTCTTT
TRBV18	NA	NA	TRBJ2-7	CASSRTDYEQYF	TGTGCCAGCTCACGGACAGACTACGAGCAGTACTTC
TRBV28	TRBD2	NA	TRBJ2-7	CASRGLAGVQFGEQYF	TGTGCCAGCAGGGGACTAGCGGGAGTTCAGTTCGGCGAGCAGTACTTC
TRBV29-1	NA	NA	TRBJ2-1	CSVGDSRNEQFF	TGCAGCGTGGGGGACTCCCGGAATGAGCAGTTCTTC
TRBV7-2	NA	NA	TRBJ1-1	CASSLRLGAVTEAFF	TGTGCCAGCAGCTTAAGGCTGGGGGCAGTCACTGAAGCTTTCTTT
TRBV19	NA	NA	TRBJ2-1	CASSHPQGVEQFF	TGTGCCAGTAGTCACCCCCAGGGCGTTGAGCAGTTCTTC
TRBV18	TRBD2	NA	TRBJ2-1	CASSQLAGGHNEQFF	TGTGCCAGCTCCCAACTAGCGGGGGGGCACAATGAGCAGTTCTTC
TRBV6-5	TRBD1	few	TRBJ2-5	CASSYRDRETQYF	TGTGCCAGCAGCTACCGGGACAGGGAGACCCAGTACTTC
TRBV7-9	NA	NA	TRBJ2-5	CASSLGLGAGTQYF	TGTGCCAGCAGCCTGGGACTGGGAGCCGGGACCCAGTACTTC
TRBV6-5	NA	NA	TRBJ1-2	CASSYADTYYGYTF	TGTGCCAGCAGTTACGCGGACACTTACTATGGCTACACCTTC
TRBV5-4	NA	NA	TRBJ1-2	CASRAMGTANYGYTF	TGTGCCAGCAGGGCGATGGGTACAGCTAACTATGGCTACACCTTC
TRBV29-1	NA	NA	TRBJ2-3	CSVHTGTDTQYF	TGCAGCGTTCATACAGGGACGGATACGCAGTATTTT
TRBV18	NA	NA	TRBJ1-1	CASSGDLSTEAFF	TGTGCCAGCTCAGGGGACTTGAGCACTGAAGCTTTCTTT
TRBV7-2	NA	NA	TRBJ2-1	CASSLFGGFNEQFF	TGTGCCAGCAGCTTATTTGGAGGGTTCAATGAGCAGTTCTTC
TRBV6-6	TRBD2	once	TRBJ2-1	CASSSTGLAEFF	TGTGCCAGCAGCTCAACGGGACTAGCAGAGTTCTTC
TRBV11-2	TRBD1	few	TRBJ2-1	CASSLDRDRAYNEQFF	TGTGCCAGCAGCTTAGATCGGGACAGGGCTTACAATGAGCAGTTCTTC
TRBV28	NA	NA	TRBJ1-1	CASAPIGRGVSTEAFF	TGTGCCAGCGCACCTATAGGCAGGGGTGTTAGCACTGAAGCTTTCTTT
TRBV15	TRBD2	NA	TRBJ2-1	CATSRDPGAGGNNEQFF	TGTGCCACCAGCAGAGACCCCGGGGCGGGAGGGAACAATGAGCAGTTCTTC
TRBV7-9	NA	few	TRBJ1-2	CASIPGGSPYGYTF	TGTGCCAGCATACCCGGGGGGAGCCCCTATGGCTACACCTTC
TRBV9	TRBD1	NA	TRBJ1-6	CASSSRQGRNSPLHF	TGTGCCAGCAGTTCTAGACAGGGAAGAAATTCACCCCTCCACTTT
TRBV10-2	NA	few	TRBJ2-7	CASGPHEFGYEQYF	TGCGCCAGCGGGCCCCATGAGTTCGGCTACGAGCAGTACTTC
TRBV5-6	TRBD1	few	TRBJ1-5	CASSLAQTGDNQPQHF	TGTGCCAGCAGCTTGGCTCAAACAGGGGACAATCAGCCCCAGCATTTT